This TCR beta chain stems from a study of shared clonotypes between healthy human individuals. Study context: Contributing individuals were two females and a few males aged 18 to 49.

Assay used: immunoSEQ multiplex PCR; TCRdb lists only in-frame clones, some missing. Altogether around 940,000 clones are present, roughly 72% being singletons, with the ten largest covering over 1.3%. Germline loops: CDR1 MNHNS, CDR2 SASEGT. The CDR3 spans 13 residues. V gave up 6 bases and J gave up 7 bases, with 12 bases separating them. The chain is built from TRBV6-1 and TRBJ2-2, with a weak D call TRBD1 (6 bases). The sequence was collected from a man in his late teens or twenties in good health. Material for sequencing was memory CD4+ T cells sorted from blood. The subset: CD45RA-negative fraction. Here the CDR3 DNA reads TGTGCCAGCAGAATAGGGGGAATCGGGGAGCTGTTTTTT. This codes for CASRIGGIGELFF.